One and the same sample provided the 8 T cell receptor beta chains below, sequenced in a study of blood T cell dynamics during melanoma immunotherapy. Noted time point: pre-treatment baseline. Assay: immunoSEQ multiplex PCR; the TCRdb copy retains only in-frame clones and omits some. The table includes approximately 11,000 clones, 83% detected once. The sample consisted of blood, taken from a patient treated with checkpoint blockade. The receptors here all came from a human donor with melanoma.

The chain joins TRBV2 to TRBJ2-2, with D hard to call. The CDR3 consists of 13 residues. The germline gives CDR1 SNHLY, CDR2 FYNNEI. V gave up 2 bases and J gave up 6 bases, with 7 bases separating them. The CDR3 region is CASSEWGAGELFF. CDR3 sequence (DNA): TGTGCCAGCAGTGAATGGGGTGCCGGGGAGCTGTTTTTT.

The chain couples TRBV19 to TRBJ1-2; 8 nucleotides match TRBD1. From germline, CDR1 is LNHDA and CDR2 SQIVND (reference sequence). Trimming at V came to 6 bases and at J to 4 bases, leaving 16 bases not matched to a gene. CDR3 length: 17 amino acids. CDR3 in DNA: TGTGCCAGTAGCGGCCCGGGAGGACAGGGTAACGGCTATGGCTACACCTTC. Protein: CASSGPGGQGNGYGYTF.

The chain carries TRBV5-1 and TRBJ2-7, with D possibly being TRBD1 (6 bases). V dropped 5 bases and J dropped 3 bases, with 9 bases sitting between them. Germline CDR1 is SGHRS and CDR2 is YFSETQ. The CDR3 runs 12 residues. The CDR3 nucleotides are TGCGCCAGCAGACCGGACAGCTACGAGCAGTACTTC. Translating it yields CASRPDSYEQYF.

This clone was picked up a small number of times. The V and J genes are TRBV27 and TRBJ1-6, with D maybe TRBD1 (5 bases). V shed 6 bases and J shed 0 bases, with 9 bases lying between them. Germline CDR1 MNHEY, CDR2 SMNVEV (reference sequence). The CDR3 has 15 amino acids. The CDR3, as DNA: TGTGCCAGCAGGGGGGTTAGCTCCTATAATTCACCCCTCCACTTT. This encodes CASRGVSSYNSPLHF.

The chain employs TRBV2 and TRBJ2-1; 9 positions match TRBD2. CDR1 and CDR2 from the germline V gene are SNHLY and FYNNEI. This CDR3 is built from 14 residues. V lost 4 bases, J lost 6 bases, and 4 bases stayed unmatched. The CDR3 sequence is CASSVSGSFNEQFF. As DNA, the CDR3 is TGTGCCAGCAGTGTTAGCGGGAGTTTCAATGAGCAGTTCTTC.

The chain carries TRBV19 and TRBJ1-4, with D possibly matching TRBD1 (6 bases). The CDR3 runs to 14 residues. Germline V gene data show CDR1 as LNHDA and CDR2 as SQIVND (reference sequence). V gave up 5 bases and J gave up 6 bases, with 13 bases separating them. DNA for the CDR3: TGTGCCAGTAGTTTTGGGGGCCTGGATGAAAAACTGTTTTTT. It codes for CASSFGGLDEKLFF.

Details on this clone: A junction end diverges from the germline sequence, so it may reflect a read error. The sample contains more than one DNA sequence encoding this CDR3. V and J are TRBV7-9 and TRBJ1-5, with D possibly matching TRBD1 (5 bases). Germline V lookup: CDR1 SEHNR, CDR2 FQNEAQ (reference sequence). This CDR3 has 13 residues. The CDR3 DNA reads TGTGCCAGCAGCTCGCAGGGCAAACAGCCCCAGCATTTT. This translates into CASSSQGKQPQHF. The whole variable domain, filled in from reference TRBV7-9 and TRBJ1-5, reads DTGVSQNPRHKITKRGQNVTFRCDPISEHNRLYWYRQTLGQGPEFLTYFQNEAQLEKSRLLSDRFSAERPKGSFSTLEIQRTEQGDSAMYLCASSSQGKQPQHFGDGTRLSIL.

The chain has TRBV19 and TRBJ2-3; 14 bases are a match to TRBD2. Germline V gene sequence: CDR1 LNHDA, CDR2 SQIVND (reference sequence). V shed 6 bases, J shed 2 bases, and the junction held 19 bases outside the gene matches. The CDR3 consists of 21 residues. For the CDR3, the DNA is TGTGCCAGTAGAGCCCCCTCGGGACTAGCGGGAGCGTTCGGACACACAGATACGCAGTATTTT. Its translation: CASRAPSGLAGAFGHTDTQYF.